Following are 9 T cell receptor beta chains from one sample sequenced in a study of shared clonotypes between healthy human individuals (dated by TCRdb to about 2020). Library preparation employed the immunoSEQ multiplex PCR assay. TCRdb took this table from immuneACCESS and kept in-frame rearrangements with V and J called. Such tables lack part of the clones; where checked against another copy, unresolved V genes explain under half of the gap, and the rest is unexplained. For this sample the table gives 650,000 to 700,000 clones, of which around 91% were detected only once. The ten largest clones take up less than 40% of the sample. Sequencing used memory CD8+ T cells from PBMCs. Per the publication, the cell subset or site label means: CD45RO+ cells pooled with CCR7-negative TemRA cells. The receptors originated from a man aged 18-30 years in good health. Some clones in this sample may be carry-over from other donors' samples.

Regarding this clone: Within the sample, other DNA sequences also encode this same CDR3. This sequence joins TRBV9 and TRBJ2-7; D possibly corresponds to TRBD2 (6 bases). Germline V gives CDR1 SGDLS, CDR2 YYNGEE. This CDR3 spans 14 amino acids. The V end was cut by 2 bases, the J end by 4 bases, with 13 bases between. DNA for the CDR3: TGTGCCAGCAGCGTCGGAGGGGCCGGTTACGAGCAGTACTTC. Translating it yields CASSVGGAGYEQYF.

The V gene is TRBV21-1, the J gene TRBJ2-7; the listed D gene, TRBD2, was not tested against the DNA. TRBV21-1 is listed as a pseudogene. The CDR3 consists of 16 residues. The CDR3 region is CASSNFGAGGPSEQYF. The CDR3 region has the DNA TGTGCCAGCAGCAATTTCGGAGCGGGAGGCCCCTCAGAGCAGTACTTC.

In the case of this clone: No conserved phenylalanine or tryptophan is present at the end of the CDR3, so a read error is the likely explanation. It is unclear where the CDR3 begins or ends on the DNA, so no DNA is shown, and the CDR3 is as TCRdb lists it. The chain links TRBV7-8 to TRBJ2-7; the table's D gene call, TRBD2, was not cross checked with the DNA. CDR1 SGHVS and CDR2 FQNEAQ come from the germline V gene. A total of 13 residues make up the CDR3, ends included. The CDR3 loop is CASSLVGLAVQTL.

The J gene is TRBJ1-4, the V gene TRBV19; D call uncertain. The germline CDR1 and CDR2 sequences are LNHDA and SQIVND (reference sequence). V dropped 7 bases and J dropped 3 bases, with 21 bases sitting between them. The CDR3 consists of 17 residues. The chain's CDR3 is CASTSTTSGGANEKLFF. In DNA form, the CDR3 reads TGTGCCAGTACCTCAACGACCTCCGGCGGGGCTAATGAAAAACTGTTTTTT.

V usage is TRBV5-4 and J usage is TRBJ1-2, with TRBD1 as a possible D gene (5 bases). The V end lost 0 bases, the J end lost 5 bases, and 11 bases lay between the germline ends. Germline CDR1 is SGHNT and CDR2 is YYREEE (reference sequence). This CDR3 region has 14 residues. The CDR3 nucleotides are TGTGCCAGCAGCTTGGATGGGGGTACATATGGCTACACCTTC. Its translation is CASSLDGGTYGYTF.

The chain carries TRBV7-2 and TRBJ2-5; perhaps TRBD2 as D (5 bases). CDR1 and CDR2 from the germline V gene are SGHTA and FQGNSA. V was cut by 5 bases and J by 1 base, with 17 bases left in between. This CDR3 is 16 amino acids long. The CDR3 region has the DNA TGTGCCAGCAGCCTCAGCTACCGGGGTCTCCAAGAGACCCAGTACTTC. As protein: CASSLSYRGLQETQYF.

The rearrangement joins TRBV30 to TRBJ2-5; no reliable D call. Trimming took 2 bases from V and 5 from J, leaving 9 bases between them. The CDR3 runs to 12 residues. Germline V gene data show CDR1 as GTSNPN and CDR2 as SVGIG (reference sequence). The CDR3 DNA sequence: TGTGCCTGGAGTATTCTAGGGGAGACCCAGTACTTC. It translates to CAWSILGETQYF.

The V gene is TRBV5-8, the J gene TRBJ2-7; D perhaps matches TRBD1 (5 bases). This CDR3 contains 14 residues. Trimming left V 5 bases short and J 2 bases short, with 14 bases between. The germline V gene encodes CDR1 SGHTS and CDR2 YDEGEE. The CDR3 protein is CASSLTGAPYEQYF. In nucleotides, the CDR3 is TGTGCCAGCAGTCTTACAGGAGCCCCCTACGAGCAGTACTTC.

This chain uses TRBV27 with TRBJ1-3; 8 bases align to TRBD1. From germline, CDR1 is MNHEY and CDR2 SMNVEV (reference sequence). V dropped 0 bases and J dropped 3; count of bases not matched to a gene: 4. This CDR3 has 16 residues. The CDR3 DNA reads as TGTGCCAGCAGTTTATCCCAGGGGGCTGGTGGAAACACCATATATTTT. It translates to CASSLSQGAGGNTIYF.